This T cell receptor beta chain appears in the sequencing data of a study of blood T cell repertoires in COVID-19 (dated by TCRdb to the early 2020s). Context from the whole study: The collaborator samples originated in the United States, Italy and Spain and spanned the acute and convalescent phases of COVID-19. Samples came from the ongoing ImmuneRACE study (first 160 participants) plus 1,254 subjects from 6 global collaborators. The repertoires were made available in a free public database intended to serve as a resource for research on the immune response to SARS-CoV-2. The dataset comprised deeply sampled blood TCRbeta repertoires from subjects exposed to, actively infected with, or recovered from COVID-19. Where HLA class I and class II types were available, the types were taken from metadata supplied by the sample provider, not from assay-based typing. The material from the prospective study consisted of cDNA or gDNA derived from T cells, B-cell-depleted T cells, or PBMCs. Sample metadata almost always included a de-identified subject ID, COVID-19 status, age in years and sex.

Each collaborating institution followed its own protocols to collect whole blood in K2EDTA tubes. For TCRbeta analysis, collaborator samples were shipped as frozen whole blood, as isolated PBMCs, or as DNA extracted from either sample type. TCRbeta CDR3 regions were amplified from genomic DNA using the immunoSEQ Assay, a bias-controlled multiplex PCR. As for the original processing: The number of nucleated cells in each sample was estimated by amplification of reference gene primers within the assay. To quantify the absolute abundance of each unique TCRbeta CDR3 rearrangement, sequence reads were collapsed and filtered. For each sample, productive Simpson clonality was calculated as the square root of Simpson's diversity index over productive rearrangements. Not all clones reach the TCRdb copy of this immuneACCESS table, which keeps in-frame sequences only. Checked studies attribute under half of the gap to unresolved V genes and leave the rest unexplained. V and J calls and clone size are those listed in that table; D and trimming were worked out from the DNA. This sample comprises some 130,000 clones, over 60% of them detected only once. The ten largest make up around 2% of the sample.

Worth noting for this clone: The clone's antigen remains unknown. The sample holds no much larger clone one base away, and base qualities are not on file.

Study-wide findings and limitations: The quantity of clinical and demographic metadata differed by source and by participant and was supplied without curation.

V loses 10 bases at its end and J loses 6 bases; junction bases beyond the gene matches: 14. Counted from cysteine to phenylalanine, this CDR3 has 15 amino acids. Kept here is only the CDR3 DNA, which spans 45 bases and is read in frame from base 1. The germline V gene provides CDR1 ENHRY and CDR2 SYGVKD. Input material: peripheral blood. The chain is made from TRBV10-3 and TRBJ2-3; TRBD2 matches 9 bases in the middle. This clonotype was obtained from a woman in her 70s with acute or convalescent COVID-19. In nucleotides, the sequence is TGTGCCAACGCCTTCTCCGGGCGGGGGGGGGATACGCAGTATTTT. Its protein reads: CANAFSGRGGDTQYF.